This T cell receptor (beta chain) was obtained from a study of graft-versus-host responses after intestinal transplantation. In regard to this clone: As yet, its antigen is unknown.

CDR1 and CDR2 from the germline V gene are LNHDA and SQIVND (reference sequence). The CDR3 consists of 14 residues. The V gene end was trimmed by 5 bases and the J gene end by 5 bases; junction bases not matched to a gene: 9. Study-wide results and caveats: Recipient-marrow GvH clones were detected, some having first appeared in ileum or blood.

TCRdb's copy holds only in-frame clones and misses some; the assay was immunoSEQ multiplex PCR. Here the sample spans tens of thousands of clones, about nine tenths being singletons. The source was unstimulated CD4+ T cells sorted from spleen or lymph node cells, collected before intestinal transplant. The rearrangement links TRBV19 to TRBJ2-7, with 7 positions matching TRBD2. This clonotype originated in a human donor who received an intestinal transplant. CDR3 nucleotides: TGTGCCAGTAGTTCCCGGACTAGTACCCACGAGCAGTACTTC. This translates into CASSSRTSTHEQYF.